This T cell receptor (beta chain) was observed in a study of blood T cell repertoires in COVID-19. Across the study: Italy, Spain and the United States were the sources of the convalescent and acute COVID-19 samples. The cDNA or gDNA used as material had been derived from T cells, B-cell-depleted T cells, or PBMCs.

Sequencing was performed with immunoSEQ multiplex PCR; in TCRdb, only in-frame clones are kept and a portion is missing. The sample includes 56,000 or so clones, 70% to 90% of them seen just once. The ends lost 7 bases at V and 4 bases at J; junction bases unmatched: 13. The CDR3 consists of 16 residues. In germline, CDR1 is MDHEN, CDR2 SYDVKM. V and J are TRBV28 and TRBJ1-5, with 7 bases that match TRBD1. This sequence originates from an elderly woman with active COVID-19. Sequencing was carried out using peripheral blood. The CDR3 DNA reads as TGTGCCAGCAACTCGCTTGGGACAGACCCGAATCAGCCCCAGCATTTT. Translating gives CASNSLGTDPNQPQHF. The whole variable domain, filled in from reference TRBV28 and TRBJ1-5, reads DVKVTQSSRYLVKRTGEKVFLECVQDMDHENMFWYRQDPGLGLRLIYFSYDVKMKEKGDIPEGYSVSREKKERFSLILESASTNQTSMYLCASNSLGTDPNQPQHFGDGTRLSIL.